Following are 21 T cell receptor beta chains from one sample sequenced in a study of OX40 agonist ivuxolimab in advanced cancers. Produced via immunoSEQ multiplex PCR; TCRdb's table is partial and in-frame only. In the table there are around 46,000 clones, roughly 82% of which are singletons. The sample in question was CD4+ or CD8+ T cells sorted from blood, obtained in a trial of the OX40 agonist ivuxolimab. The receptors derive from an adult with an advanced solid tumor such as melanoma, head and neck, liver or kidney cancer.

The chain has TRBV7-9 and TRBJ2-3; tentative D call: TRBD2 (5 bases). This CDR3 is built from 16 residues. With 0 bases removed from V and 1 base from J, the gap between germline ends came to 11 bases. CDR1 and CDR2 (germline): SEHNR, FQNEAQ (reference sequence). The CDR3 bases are TGTGCCAGCAGCTTAGCGTCTAGCCTGCGCACAGATACGCAGTATTTT. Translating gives CASSLASSLRTDTQYF.

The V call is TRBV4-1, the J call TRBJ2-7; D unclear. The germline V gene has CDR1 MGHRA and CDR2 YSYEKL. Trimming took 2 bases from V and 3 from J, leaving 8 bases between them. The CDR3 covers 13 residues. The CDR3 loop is CASSQMAFYEQYF. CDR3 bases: TGCGCCAGCAGCCAAATGGCCTTCTACGAGCAGTACTTC.

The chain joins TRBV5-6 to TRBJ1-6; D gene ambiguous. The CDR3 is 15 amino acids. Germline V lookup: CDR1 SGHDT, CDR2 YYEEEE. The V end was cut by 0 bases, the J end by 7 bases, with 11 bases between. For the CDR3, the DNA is TGTGCCAGCAGCTTGGGTCCAGGTCCAAATTCACCCCTCCACTTT. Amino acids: CASSLGPGPNSPLHF.

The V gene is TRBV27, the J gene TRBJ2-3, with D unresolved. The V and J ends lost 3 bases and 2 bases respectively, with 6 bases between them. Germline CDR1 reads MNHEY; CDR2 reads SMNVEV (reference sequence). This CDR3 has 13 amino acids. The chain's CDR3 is CASSLGNTDTQYF. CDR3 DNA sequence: TGTGCCAGCAGTTTGGGGAACACAGATACGCAGTATTTT.

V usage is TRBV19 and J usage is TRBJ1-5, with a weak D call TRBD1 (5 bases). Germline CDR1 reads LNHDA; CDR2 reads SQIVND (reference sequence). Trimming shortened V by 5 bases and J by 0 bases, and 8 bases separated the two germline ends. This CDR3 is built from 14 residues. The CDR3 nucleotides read TGTGCCAGTAGTGACAGTAATAGCAATCAGCCCCAGCATTTT. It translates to CASSDSNSNQPQHF.

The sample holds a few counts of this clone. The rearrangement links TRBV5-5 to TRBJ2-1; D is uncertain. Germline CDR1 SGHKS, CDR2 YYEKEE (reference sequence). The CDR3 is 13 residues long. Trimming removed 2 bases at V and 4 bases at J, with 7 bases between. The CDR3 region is CASSLESYNEQFF. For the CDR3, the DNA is TGTGCCAGCAGCTTAGAATCATACAATGAGCAGTTCTTC.

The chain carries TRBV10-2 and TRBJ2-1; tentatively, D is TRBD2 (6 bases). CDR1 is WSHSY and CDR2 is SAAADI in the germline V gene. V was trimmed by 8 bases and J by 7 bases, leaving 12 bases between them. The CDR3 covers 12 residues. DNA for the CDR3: TGCGCCAGCTGGGAGGCCCTGAATGAGCAGTTCTTC. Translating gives CASWEALNEQFF.

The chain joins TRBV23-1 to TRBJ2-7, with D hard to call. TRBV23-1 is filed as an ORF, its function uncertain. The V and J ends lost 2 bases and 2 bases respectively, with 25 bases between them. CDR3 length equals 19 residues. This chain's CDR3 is CASSQPRPLTVLFAYEQYF. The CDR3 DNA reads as TGCGCCAGCAGTCAACCGCGCCCGTTAACAGTCTTGTTCGCCTACGAGCAGTACTTC.

CDR3 in DNA: TGTGCCAGCAGCTTAGTAGGTCAGGGCCAAGAGACCCAGTACTTC. Translated, it gives CASSLVGQGQETQYF. The chain links TRBV11-3 to TRBJ2-5; TRBD1 might be the D (5 bases). CDR3 length equals 15 residues. Germline CDR1 reads SGHNT; CDR2 reads YENEEA. The V end was cut by 1 base, the J end by 1 base, with 10 bases between.

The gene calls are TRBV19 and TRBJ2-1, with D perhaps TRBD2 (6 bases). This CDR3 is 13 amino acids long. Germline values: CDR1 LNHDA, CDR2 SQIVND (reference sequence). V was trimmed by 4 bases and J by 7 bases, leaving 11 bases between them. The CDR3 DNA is TGTGCCAGTAGTAGCGGGACGGCAAATGAGCAGTTCTTC. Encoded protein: CASSSGTANEQFF.

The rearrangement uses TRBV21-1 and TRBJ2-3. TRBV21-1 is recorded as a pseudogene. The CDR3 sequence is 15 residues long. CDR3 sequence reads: CASSNWAVAEDTQYF. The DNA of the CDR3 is TGTGCCAGCAGCAATTGGGCTGTAGCTGAAGATACGCAGTATTTT.

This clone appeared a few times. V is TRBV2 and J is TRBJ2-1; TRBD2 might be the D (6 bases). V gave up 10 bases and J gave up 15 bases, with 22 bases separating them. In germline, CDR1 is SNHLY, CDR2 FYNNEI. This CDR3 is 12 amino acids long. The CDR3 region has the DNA TGTGCCACCGGAGCCTCGAGAAAGGAGGGGTTCTTC. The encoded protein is CATGASRKEGFF. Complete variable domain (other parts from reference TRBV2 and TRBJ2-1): EPEVTQTPSHQVTQMGQEVILRCVPISNHLYFYWYRQILGQKVEFLVSFYNNEISEKSEIFDDQFSVERPDGSNFTLKIRSTKLEDSAMYFCATGASRKEGFFGPGTRLTVL.

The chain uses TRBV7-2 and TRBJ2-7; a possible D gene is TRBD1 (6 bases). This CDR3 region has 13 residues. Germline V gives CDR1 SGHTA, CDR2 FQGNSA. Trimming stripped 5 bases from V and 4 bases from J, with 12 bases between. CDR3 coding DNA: TGTGCCAGCAGCGAAACAGGGTATTACGAGCAGTACTTC. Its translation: CASSETGYYEQYF.

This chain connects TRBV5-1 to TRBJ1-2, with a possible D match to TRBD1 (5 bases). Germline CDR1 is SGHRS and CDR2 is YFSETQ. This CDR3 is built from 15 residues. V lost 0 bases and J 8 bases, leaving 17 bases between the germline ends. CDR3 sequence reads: CASSLGGSGAEGYTF. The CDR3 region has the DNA TGCGCCAGCAGCTTGGGAGGTTCCGGGGCGGAGGGCTACACCTTC.

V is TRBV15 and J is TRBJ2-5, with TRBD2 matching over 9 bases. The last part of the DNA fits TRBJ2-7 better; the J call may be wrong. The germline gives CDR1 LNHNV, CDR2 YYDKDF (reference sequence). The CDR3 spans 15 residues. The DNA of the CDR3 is TGTGCCACCAGCAGAGAAGATAGCGGGAGCTACGAGCAGTACTTC. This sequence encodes CATSREDSGSYEQYF.

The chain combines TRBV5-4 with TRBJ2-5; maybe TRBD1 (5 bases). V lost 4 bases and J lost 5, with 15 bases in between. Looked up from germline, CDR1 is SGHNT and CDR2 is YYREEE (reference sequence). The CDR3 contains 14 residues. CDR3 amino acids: CASSIRQGEETQYF. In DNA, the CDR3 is TGTGCCAGCAGCATACGCCAGGGTGAGGAGACCCAGTACTTC.

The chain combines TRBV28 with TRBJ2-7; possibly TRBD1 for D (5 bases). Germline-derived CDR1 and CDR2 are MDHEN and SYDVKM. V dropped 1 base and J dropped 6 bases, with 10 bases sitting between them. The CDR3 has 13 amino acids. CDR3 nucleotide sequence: TGTGCCAGCAGTTTATATACAGGCCCCGAGCAGTACTTC. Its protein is CASSLYTGPEQYF.

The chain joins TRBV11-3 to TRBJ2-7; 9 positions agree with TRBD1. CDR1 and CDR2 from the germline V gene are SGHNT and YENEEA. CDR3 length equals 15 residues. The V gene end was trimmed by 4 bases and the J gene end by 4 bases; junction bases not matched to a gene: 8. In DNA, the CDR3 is TGTGCCAGCAGCTCTCCGGGACAGGGCTTGTACGAGCAGTACTTC. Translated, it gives CASSSPGQGLYEQYF.

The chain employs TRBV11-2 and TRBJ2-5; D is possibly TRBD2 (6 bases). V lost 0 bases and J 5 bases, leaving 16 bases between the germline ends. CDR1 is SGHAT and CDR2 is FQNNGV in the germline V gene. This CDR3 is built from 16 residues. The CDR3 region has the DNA TGTGCCAGCAGCTTAGATCCCCCGGGGACTCGGGAGACCCAGTACTTC. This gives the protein CASSLDPPGTRETQYF.

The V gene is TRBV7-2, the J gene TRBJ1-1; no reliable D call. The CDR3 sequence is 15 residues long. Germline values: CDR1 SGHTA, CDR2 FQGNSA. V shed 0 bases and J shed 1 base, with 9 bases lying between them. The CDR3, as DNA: TGTGCCAGCAGCTTAGCGTGGGCAAAGAACACTGAAGCTTTCTTT. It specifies CASSLAWAKNTEAFF. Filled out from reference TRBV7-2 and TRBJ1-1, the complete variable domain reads GAGVSQSPSNKVTEKGKDVELRCDPISGHTALYWYRQSLGQGLEFLIYFQGNSAPDKSGLPSDRFSAERTGGSVSTLTIQRTQQEDSAVYLCASSLAWAKNTEAFFGQGTRLTVV.

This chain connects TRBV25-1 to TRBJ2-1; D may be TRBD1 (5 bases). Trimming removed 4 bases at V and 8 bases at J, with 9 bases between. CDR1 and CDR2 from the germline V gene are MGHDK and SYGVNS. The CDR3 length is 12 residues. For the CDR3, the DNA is TGTGCCAGCAGTGGTCTGGGGCATGAGCAGTTCTTC. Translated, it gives CASSGLGHEQFF.